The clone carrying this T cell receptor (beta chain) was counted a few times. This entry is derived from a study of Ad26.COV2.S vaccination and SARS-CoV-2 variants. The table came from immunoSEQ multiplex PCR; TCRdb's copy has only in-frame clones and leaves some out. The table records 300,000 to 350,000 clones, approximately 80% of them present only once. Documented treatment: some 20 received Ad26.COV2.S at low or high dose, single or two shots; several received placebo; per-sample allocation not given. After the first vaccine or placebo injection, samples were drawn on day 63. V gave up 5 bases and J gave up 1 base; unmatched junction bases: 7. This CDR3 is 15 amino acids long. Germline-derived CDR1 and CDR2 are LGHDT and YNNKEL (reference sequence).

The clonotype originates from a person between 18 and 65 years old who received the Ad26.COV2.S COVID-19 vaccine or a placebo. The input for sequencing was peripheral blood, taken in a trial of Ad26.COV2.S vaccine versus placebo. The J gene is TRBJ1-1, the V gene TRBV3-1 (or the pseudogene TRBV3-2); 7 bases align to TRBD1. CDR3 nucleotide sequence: TGTGCCAGCAGCTCAAGGACAGGAGCGAACACTGAAGCTTTCTTT. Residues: CASSSRTGANTEAFF.